This is a list of T cell receptor beta chains from one sample in a study of siplizumab effects on memory and regulatory T cells. This table comes from immunoSEQ multiplex PCR, and its TCRdb copy is limited to in-frame clones, with some not included. The sample holds roughly 62,000 clones; roughly 78% are singletons and the top ten take about 0.42%. The specimen sequenced was memory CD4+ T cells sorted from blood. These receptor sequences come from a human donor in good health. The CDR3 runs from the conserved cysteine through the conserved F or W. The order of the fields is D gene, J gene, V gene, clone size, CDR3 DNA, CDR3 protein. D genes are given only for firm matches. Some rows have no size entry. The others give once, few or many, or a class for an expanded clone.

. TRBJ1-1 TRBV5-8 . TGTGCCAGCAGCTTGGGCCTAGGTGGTACTGAAGCTTTCTTT CASSLGLGGTEAFF
TRBD1 TRBJ1-6 TRBV7-2 . TGTGCCAGCAGATCCGCCGGGACAGGGAGAGGACCCCTCCACTTT CASRSAGTGRGPLHF
. TRBJ1-2 TRBV7-3 . TGTGCCAGCAGTCGTCTACCGGGGACCTTGAACGACGGCTACACCTTC CASSRLPGTLNDGYTF
. TRBJ1-2 TRBV6-5 . TGTGCCAGCAGCCCCGTGGGGAGGGGGTATGGCTACACCTTC CASSPVGRGYGYTF
. TRBJ1-5 TRBV10-3 . TGTGCCATCAGTGAAGATCACAACAGACGCTCAGGTCAGCCCCAGCATTTT CAISEDHNRRSGQPQHF
. TRBJ2-3 TRBV7-2 . TGTGCCAGCAGCTTAGCGGGGGTTATCGATAGCACAGATACGCAGTATTTT CASSLAGVIDSTDTQYF
TRBD1 TRBJ2-1 TRBV9 . TGTGCCAGCAGCGTAACGGACAGGGGGCTCAATGAGCAGTTCTTC CASSVTDRGLNEQFF
. TRBJ2-7 TRBV18 . TGTGCCAGCTCACCAAGGCTTGCAGGGACCGGTGACGAGCAGTACTTC CASSPRLAGTGDEQYF
. TRBJ1-6 TRBV14 once TGTGCCAGCAGCCAAGGGCAGGGGCAACCCCTCCACTTT CASSQGQGQPLHF
. TRBJ2-1 TRBV18 . TGTGCCAGCTCACCAGCGGGGTACCAAGACAATGAGCAGTTCTTC CASSPAGYQDNEQFF
TRBD1 TRBJ1-1 TRBV19 . TGTGCCAGTAGTATTCGAACCAATACAGGGGTGGAAGCTTTCTTT CASSIRTNTGVEAFF
TRBD2 TRBJ2-2 TRBV6-1 . TGTGCCAGCAGTGAAGCCCTAGCGGGGGGGACCGGGGAGCTGTTTTTT CASSEALAGGTGELFF
. TRBJ2-3 TRBV7-9 . TGTGCCAGCAGCCTTACTAGGCCTGGGGGCACAGATACGCAGTATTTT CASSLTRPGGTDTQYF